This entry features one T cell receptor beta chain sequence. What it binds is unknown. This entry belongs to a study of T cell responses to AZD1222 COVID-19 vaccine. Produced via immunoSEQ multiplex PCR; TCRdb's table is partial and in-frame only. The sample includes 55,000 to 75,000 clones, roughly 90% of them seen just once. Study-wide findings and caveats: Most donors were white British and more were female, and clonal diversity was possibly underestimated. Regions left unmutated in variants are reportedly the target of nearly half of spike-specific TCRs.

The CDR3 extends over 18 amino acids. The sequence came from an adult in good health. This specimen was peripheral blood, taken on day 0 of AZD1222 vaccination. J is TRBJ2-1 and V is TRBV12-2; the DNA was not compared with TRBD2, the D call given in the table. TRBV12-2 is flagged as a pseudogene. CDR3 coding DNA: TGTGCAAGTCGCTGTCTTACCCCCTCCAGCGGGGTAGACAATGAGCAGTTCTTC. Translation: CASRCLTPSSGVDNEQFF.